What follows is one TCR beta chain and its context. Being one base from a much bigger clone, this may be a read error. This entry belongs to a study of T cells in Graves' hyperthyroidism and ophthalmopathy. Amplification yielded TCR beta CDR3 regions, with RNA transcripts as the source. The TCR CDR3 first-round RT-PCR relied on the HTBI primer set. TCRdb reanalysed the multiplex PCR reads using MiXCR and keeps one entry per CDR3 protein. The table lists a few hundred thousand distinct CDR3 sequences, about a sixth of them singletons. Looked up from germline, CDR1 is GTSNPN and CDR2 is SVGIG (reference sequence). CDR3 length: 13 amino acids.

Sequencing used blood. The V and J genes are TRBV30 and TRBJ2-5; 9 positions match TRBD1. This TCR came from a woman between 18 and 29 years old with Graves' hyperthyroidism. This CDR3 is CAWQQGAAEAQYF. CDR3 coding DNA: TGTGCCTGGCAACAGGGGGCAGCAGAGGCCCAGTACTTC.